The 17 T cell receptor beta chains in this list originate from one sample, sequenced in a study of T cells in Graves' hyperthyroidism and ophthalmopathy (dated 2019 in TCRdb). The library was prepared using multiplex PCR. Sequencing took place on an Illumina HiSeq 2000. The TCR beta CDR3 regions were amplified from the RNA transcripts. For the first round of RT-PCR on the TCR CDR3, the HTBI primer set was used together with the Qiagen OneStep RT-PCR kit. TCRdb reprocessed the public reads (quality trimming at Q25 with fastp, clone calling with MiXCR) and kept in-frame beta chains. Every CDR3 protein is listed once, alongside the most common genes and DNA of its rows. The sample has around 450,000 distinct CDR3 sequences on record, around 16% of them singletons. The ten largest clones represent around 14% of the sample. The sequencing sample was made of blood. The source is a woman in her late teens or twenties with Graves' hyperthyroidism.

The table lists this clonotype with many counts. V is TRBV11-3 and J is TRBJ2-2, with D hard to call. Trimming pared 4 bases from V and 0 bases from J, leaving 3 bases between. The CDR3 is 13 amino acids. Germline assignment: CDR1 SGHNT and CDR2 YENEEA. The CDR3 loop reads CASSWTNTGELFF. CDR3 nucleotides: TGTGCCAGCAGCTGGACGAACACCGGGGAGCTGTTTTTT.

Regarding this clonotype: A much larger clone lies one base from this, so it may be a read error. This rearrangement joins TRBV27 to TRBJ2-7; D may match TRBD1 or TRBD2 (6 bases each). This CDR3 region has 14 residues. The germline gives CDR1 MNHEY, CDR2 SMNVEV (reference sequence). CDR3 protein: CTSSYTGGGFEQYF. As DNA, the CDR3 is TGTACCAGCAGTTACACCGGGGGCGGCTTTGAGCAGTACTTC.

This clonotype was counted at least ten times. The V call is TRBV10-3, the J call TRBJ1-1; perhaps TRBD1 as D (5 bases). In germline, CDR1 is ENHRY, CDR2 SYGVKD. V was pared by 0 bases and J by 0 bases, with 8 bases between. This CDR3 is built from 15 residues. CDR3 DNA: TGTGCCATCAGTGAGTCGGGACGGATGAACACTGAAGCTTTCTTT. This codes for CAISESGRMNTEAFF.

To note about this clonotype: Given a much more abundant clone one base away, this may be a read error. The genes are TRBV24-1 and TRBJ2-2, with D perhaps being TRBD1 or TRBD2 (6 bases each). The CDR3 length is 17 residues. Germline CDR1 reads KGHDR; CDR2 reads SFDVKD. The CDR3 region has the DNA TGTGCCACCAGTGATGCCCGGGGGCTCCTTAGCACCGGGGAGCTGCTTTTT. Translating gives CATSDARGLLSTGELLF.

About this clonotype: A single base separates this from a much larger clone, so it may be a read error. The chain employs TRBV20-1 and TRBJ2-5, with D unresolved. The end of the DNA fits TRBJ2-1 better, so the J call may be wrong. The CDR3 totals 12 residues. Germline lookup yields CDR1 DFQATT and CDR2 SNEGSKA (reference sequence). CDR3 sequence: CSARSGSETQFF. The CDR3 DNA reads as TGCAGTGCTAGGTCTGGGTCCGAGACCCAGTTCTTC.

This clonotype appeared many times. This chain uses TRBV11-3 with TRBJ2-1; 12 bases align to TRBD2. Per germline, CDR1 SGHNT and CDR2 YENEEA. The CDR3 contains 16 residues. J was trimmed by 6 bases and V by 4 bases; bases with no gene match: 7. In DNA form, the CDR3 reads TGTGCCAGCAGCTCCCTGACTAGCGGGAGCCCCAATGAGCAGTTCTTC. It translates to CASSSLTSGSPNEQFF.

In DNA form, the CDR3 reads TGTGCCAGCAGCTTTCACGGGACAGGGAAATCCTACGAGCAGTACTTC. This translates into CASSFHGTGKSYEQYF. This sequence joins TRBV5-4 and TRBJ2-7; the match to TRBD1 covers 9 bases. This CDR3 is built from 16 residues. CDR1 and CDR2 (germline): SGHNT, YYREEE (reference sequence). J gave up 1 base and V 2 bases, and 7 bases lay outside the gene matches.

This chain connects TRBV7-9 to TRBJ2-2; D ambiguous. The CDR3 consists of 15 residues. Germline V CDR1 and CDR2: SEHNR, FQNEAQ (reference sequence). The V end was cut by 0 bases, the J end by 4 bases, with 9 bases between. In nucleotides, the CDR3 is TGTGCCAGCAGCTTAGCGCCCCGATCCACCGGGGAGCTGTTTTTT. This translates into CASSLAPRSTGELFF.

The gene calls are TRBV2 and TRBJ1-5, with TRBD1 matching 8 bases. The length of the CDR3 is 15 residues. Per the germline V gene, CDR1 is SNHLY and CDR2 is FYNNEI. V was clipped by 4 bases and J by 1 base; unmatched bases: 3. The CDR3 coding sequence is TGTGCCAGCAGTGGGACAGGGATGAGCAATCAGCCCCAGCATTTT. This codes for CASSGTGMSNQPQHF.

This clonotype was seen repeatedly, ten times or more. The chain joins TRBV20-1 to TRBJ2-7; possible D gene TRBD2, 6 bases. The V and J ends lost 1 base and 5 bases respectively, with 21 bases between them. The CDR3 extends over 16 amino acids. Looked up from germline, CDR1 is DFQATT and CDR2 is SNEGSKA (reference sequence). The CDR3 DNA follows: TGCAGTGCTAGAGTGACCGACTATCCGGCGGGGCACGAGCAGTACTTC. This sequence encodes CSARVTDYPAGHEQYF.

This clonotype was observed many times. The chain uses TRBV28 and TRBJ2-7; 8 bases are a match to TRBD2. In germline, CDR1 is MDHEN, CDR2 SYDVKM. The CDR3 is made up of 17 amino acids. V shed 5 bases, J shed 4 bases, and the junction held 16 bases outside the gene matches. CDR3 nucleotides: TGTGCCAGCAGTGGGGATGGACTAGCCCTCTCGGCTTACGAGCAGTACTTC. This encodes CASSGDGLALSAYEQYF.

This clonotype occurred a few times. The J gene is TRBJ2-7, the V gene TRBV7-9; 7 bases map to TRBD1. V trimming: 5 bases; J trimming: 5 bases; junction bases outside the gene matches: 15. CDR1 is SEHNR and CDR2 is FQNEAQ in the germline V gene (reference sequence). CDR3 length: 16 residues. CDR3: CASSPPIPGQFHEQYF. The CDR3 DNA sequence: TGTGCCAGCAGCCCGCCTATCCCGGGACAGTTTCACGAGCAGTACTTC.

This clonotype came up many times. The chain carries TRBV7-9 and TRBJ1-2, with D unclear. The germline V gene has CDR1 SEHNR and CDR2 FQNEAQ (reference sequence). Trimming shortened V by 4 bases and J by 4 bases, and 16 bases separated the two germline ends. The CDR3 has 15 residues. This CDR3 is CASSSSDSGTYGYTF. The CDR3 nucleotides read TGTGCCAGCAGCTCCTCTGATTCAGGAACCTATGGCTACACCTTC.

This clonotype was counted at least ten times. V is TRBV5-1 and J is TRBJ2-7; 11 positions agree with TRBD1. The V gene end was trimmed by 3 bases and the J gene end by 1 base; junction bases not matched to a gene: 3. Per the germline V gene, CDR1 is SGHRS and CDR2 is YFSETQ. This CDR3 spans 15 amino acids. The CDR3 sequence: CASSSDRGLSYEQYF. The CDR3 coding sequence is TGCGCCAGCAGCTCGGACAGGGGGCTTTCCTACGAGCAGTACTTC.

This clonotype occurred a few times. The CDR3 DNA reads TGCAGTGCTCGAGTAAACGCTGAAGCTTTCTTT. Translation: CSARVNAEAFF. The chain joins TRBV20-1 to TRBJ1-1; no clear D. Germline CDR1 and CDR2: DFQATT and SNEGSKA (reference sequence). There are 11 residues in the CDR3. Trimming removed 5 bases at V and 6 bases at J, with 10 bases between.

There are many counts of this clonotype. CDR3 sequence reads: CASSLAQGSYNEQFF. CDR3 coding DNA: TGTGCCAGCAGCTTAGCCCAGGGTTCCTACAATGAGCAGTTCTTC. The chain combines TRBV7-2 with TRBJ2-1, with D maybe TRBD1 (5 bases). Germline CDR1 and CDR2: SGHTA and FQGNSA. CDR3 length equals 15 residues. Trimming shortened V by 0 bases and J by 1 base, and 7 bases separated the two germline ends.

The chain combines TRBV7-9 with TRBJ2-3; D is possibly TRBD1 (5 bases). This CDR3 has 17 amino acids. V was cut by 0 bases and J by 1 base, with 14 bases left in between. Per germline, CDR1 SEHNR and CDR2 FQNEAQ (reference sequence). CDR3 in DNA: TGTGCCAGCAGCTTAGCGTTTTGGGGCACTCGCACAGATACGCAGTATTTT. It translates to CASSLAFWGTRTDTQYF.